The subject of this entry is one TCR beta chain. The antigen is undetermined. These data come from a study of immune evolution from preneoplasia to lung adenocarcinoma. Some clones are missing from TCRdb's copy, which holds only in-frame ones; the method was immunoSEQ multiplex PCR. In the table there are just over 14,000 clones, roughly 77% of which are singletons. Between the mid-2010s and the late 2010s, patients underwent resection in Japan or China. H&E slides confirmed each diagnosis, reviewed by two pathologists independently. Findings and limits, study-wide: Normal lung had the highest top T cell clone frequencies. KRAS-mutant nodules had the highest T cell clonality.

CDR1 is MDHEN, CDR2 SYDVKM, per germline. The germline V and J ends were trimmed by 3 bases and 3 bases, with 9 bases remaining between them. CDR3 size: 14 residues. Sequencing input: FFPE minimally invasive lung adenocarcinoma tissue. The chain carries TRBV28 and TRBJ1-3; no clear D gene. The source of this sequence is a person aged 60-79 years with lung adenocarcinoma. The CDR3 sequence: CASSFRGFGNTIYF. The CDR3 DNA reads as TGTGCCAGCAGTTTTCGAGGGTTTGGAAACACCATATATTTT.